This T cell receptor beta chain was identified in a study of cytomegalovirus exposure and HLA in healthy donors. Study-level findings and limits: Apart from CMV serostatus, no immune exposure information was available. Most observed TCR sequences were rare, whereas some public TCRs were detected in many donors. A later analysis reported that several of the most significant clusters appeared to be linked to common viral pathogens, among them Epstein-Barr virus. In an earlier analysis, in 540 or so donors, most V segments appeared productive either ~87% or ~30% of the time.

To note about this clone: Its antigen is not known.

The PCR was carried out with 60 Vbeta primers and 13 Jbeta primers. Here immunoSEQ multiplex PCR was the method, and the copy in TCRdb shows in-frame clones only, minus some. The table lists more than 150,000 clones, approximately 84% of them singletons, with less than 4.5% in the top ten. The V gene's germline CDR1 is SNHLY and CDR2 FYNNEI. This CDR3 is 14 amino acids long. J lost 5 bases, V lost 5 bases, and 3 bases had no gene match. Sequences were obtained from PBMCs. This sequence originates from a man aged 45 to 65 in good health and CMV-seronegative. The chain has TRBV2 and TRBJ2-2; 9 positions match TRBD1. The CDR3 DNA reads as TGTGCCAGCAGTTCGACAGGGGGAACCGGGGAGCTGTTTTTT. Translation: CASSSTGGTGELFF. Complete variable domain (other parts from reference TRBV2 and TRBJ2-2): EPEVTQTPSHQVTQMGQEVILRCVPISNHLYFYWYRQILGQKVEFLVSFYNNEISEKSEIFDDQFSVERPDGSNFTLKIRSTKLEDSAMYFCASSSTGGTGELFFGEGSRLTVL.